This T cell receptor beta chain was retrieved from a study of cytomegalovirus exposure and HLA in healthy donors. The overall study: Findings of an earlier analysis included some 120 million unique TCR beta sequences from some 180 million T cells. Study-wide findings and caveats: TCR beta V- and J-gene trimming, according to a later analysis, was linked to a missense DCLRE1C variant. An analysis done earlier found most TCR beta V segments productive about 90% or about 30% of the time. Common viral pathogens seemed, in a later analysis, to connect with several of the most significant clusters.

This clone was observed a single time. The target antigen is unknown. PCR amplification relied on 60 Vbeta primers (plus 13 Jbeta primers). Sequencing used immunoSEQ multiplex PCR; TCRdb keeps in-frame clones, though not all of them. The data show 150,000 or so clones, 72% seen once. Per germline, CDR1 MNHEY and CDR2 SMNVEV (reference sequence). With 6 bases clipped from V and 1 base from J, the junction kept 7 bases outside the gene matches. This CDR3 has 16 residues. The chain combines TRBV27 with TRBJ2-1; 9 bases fit TRBD1. Specimen: PBMCs. This receptor was identified in a human donor in good health. CDR3 in DNA: TGTGCCAGCAGGTCCCAGGGACAGGGTTCCTACAATGAGCAGTTCTTC. Translation gives CASRSQGQGSYNEQFF.